This T cell receptor beta chain came from a study of cytomegalovirus exposure and HLA in healthy donors. 13 Jbeta primers and 60 Vbeta primers were used for the PCR. This table comes from immunoSEQ multiplex PCR, and its TCRdb copy is limited to in-frame clones, with some not included. The sample consists of 200,000 or so clones, 80% to 90% of them appearing once. The CDR3 extends over 15 amino acids. Germline lookup yields CDR1 SGHRS and CDR2 YFSETQ. V lost 4 bases and J lost 7, with 17 bases in between. Sequenced: PBMCs. The receptor was derived from a man aged 25 to 45 in good health and CMV-seronegative. This chain links TRBV5-1 with TRBJ2-2; weak D call: TRBD1 (6 bases). CDR3 in DNA: TGCGCCAGCAGCGTGGGGGCCGTTAGGTACGGGGAGCTGTTTTTT. This encodes CASSVGAVRYGELFF.